One sample yielded the 17 T cell receptor beta chains listed below, sequenced in a study of T cells in Graves' hyperthyroidism and ophthalmopathy. Amplification yielded TCR beta CDR3 regions, with RNA transcripts as the source. Primed by the HTBI set, a first-round RT-PCR was run on the TCR CDR3. A single record per CDR3 protein comes from TCRdb applying MiXCR to the multiplex PCR reads. The table includes about 480,000 distinct CDR3 sequences, roughly a quarter detected once. Sequences were obtained from blood. The receptor source for this set is a woman between 25 and 40 years old with Graves' ophthalmopathy.

The V call is TRBV28, the J call TRBJ1-2; D call uncertain. V gave up 6 bases and J gave up 4 bases, with 15 bases separating them. The CDR3 has 14 residues. Germline V gene sequence: CDR1 MDHEN, CDR2 SYDVKM. Here the CDR3 DNA reads TGTGCCAGCAGCTCCCCCGGTGGGGTCTATGGCTACACCTTC. This encodes CASSSPGGVYGYTF.

This clonotype was picked up many times. This rearrangement joins TRBV12-3 or TRBV12-4 to TRBJ2-5; the D gene is possibly TRBD1 (5 bases). CDR3 size: 13 residues. Trimming removed 6 bases from V and 5 bases from J, with 13 bases in between. The CDR3, as DNA: TGTGCCAGCAGATCAGGGCCTGCCGAGACCCAGTACTTC. Its translation: CASRSGPAETQYF.

CDR3 residues: CSAVGEGVEQYF. CDR3 bases: TGCAGTGCTGTGGGGGAAGGTGTGGAGCAGTACTTC. V gene TRBV20-1 combines with J gene TRBJ2-7, with D perhaps matching TRBD1 or TRBD2 (5 bases each). In germline, CDR1 is DFQATT, CDR2 SNEGSKA (reference sequence). The CDR3 extends over 12 amino acids. V shed 5 bases and J shed 7 bases, with 15 bases lying between them.

The chain is built from TRBV20-1 and TRBJ1-1, with a possible D match to TRBD1 (6 bases). From germline, CDR1 is DFQATT and CDR2 SNEGSKA (reference sequence). CDR3 length equals 12 residues. Trimming pared 4 bases from V and 2 bases from J, leaving 8 bases between. The CDR3: CSAKQGNTEAFF. CDR3 coding DNA: TGCAGTGCTAAACAGGGAAACACTGAAGCTTTCTTT.

This clonotype was observed at least ten times. The V and J genes are TRBV6-2 or TRBV6-3 and TRBJ1-1, with TRBD1 matching 8 bases. CDR1 and CDR2 from the germline V gene are MNHEY and SVGEGT. After removal of 1 base from V and 3 bases from J, the junction contained 7 bases not matched to a gene. This CDR3 spans 16 amino acids. DNA for the CDR3: TGTGCCAGCAGTTACTACCTCCTGACAGGGGACACTGAAGCTTTCTTT. Its protein product is CASSYYLLTGDTEAFF.

This clonotype was counted ten times or more. This sequence joins TRBV7-9 and TRBJ2-5; D ambiguous. Trimming stripped 8 bases from V and 5 bases from J, with 15 bases between. Looked up from germline, CDR1 is SEHNR and CDR2 is FQNEAQ (reference sequence). The CDR3 length is 13 residues. This CDR3 is CASAPEEGETQYF. DNA for the CDR3: TGTGCCAGCGCTCCCGAGGAAGGCGAGACCCAGTACTTC.

Comment on this clonotype: A much bigger clone sits one base away, suggesting this may be a read error. J is TRBJ2-3 and V is TRBV6-1; D possibly matches TRBD1 or TRBD2 (5 bases each). Germline values: CDR1 MNHNS, CDR2 SASEGT. This CDR3 has 15 residues. CDR3 DNA sequence: TGTGCCGGCAGGCACCCGGGACGGACTCTGGATACGCAGTATTTT. This codes for CAGRHPGRTLDTQYF.

The genes are TRBV13 and TRBJ2-5; the D gene is possibly TRBD2 (7 bases). The germline V and J ends were trimmed by 5 bases and 1 base, with 14 bases remaining between them. CDR3 length equals 15 residues. CDR1 is PRHDT and CDR2 is FYEKMQ in the germline V gene (reference sequence). The DNA for the CDR3 is TGTGCCAGCAGCCCTTGGCGGGGGCCCCAAGAGACCCAGTACTTC. This encodes CASSPWRGPQETQYF.

This chain connects TRBV19 to TRBJ1-2; D is perhaps TRBD1 (5 bases). This CDR3 has 14 amino acids. Trimming took 3 bases from V and 0 from J, leaving 8 bases between them. Per germline, CDR1 LNHDA and CDR2 SQIVND (reference sequence). The CDR3 sequence is CASSMDTANYGYTF. CDR3 nucleotides: TGTGCCAGTAGTATGGACACCGCTAACTATGGCTACACCTTC.

This sequence joins TRBV18 and TRBJ2-5; TRBD2 matches 9 bases. Trimming took 2 bases from V and 1 from J; bases not matched to a gene: 5. This CDR3 region has 16 residues. The V gene's germline CDR1 is KGHSH and CDR2 LQKENI. DNA of the CDR3: TGTGCCAGCTCACCAAGGCTAGCGGGGACCCAAGAGACCCAGTACTTC. This encodes CASSPRLAGTQETQYF.

This clonotype has ten or more counts. The chain is built from TRBV10-3 and TRBJ2-4, with 11 bases matching TRBD1. The J segment lost 6 bases and the V segment lost 10 bases, leaving 8 bases of the junction unmatched. CDR3 length equals 14 residues. Germline CDR1 reads ENHRY; CDR2 reads SYGVKD. DNA for the CDR3: TGTGCCACACGTACCGGGACAGGGGGAAACATTCAGTACTTC. Amino acids: CATRTGTGGNIQYF.

There are many counts of this clonotype. The chain has TRBV27 and TRBJ1-1, with 8 positions matching TRBD1. The CDR3 is 14 residues long. CDR1 MNHEY and CDR2 SMNVEV come from the germline V gene (reference sequence). The junction had 4 bases not matched to a gene; V was cut back by 6 bases and J by 1 base. CDR3 amino acids: CASRPTGENTEAFF. The DNA for the CDR3 is TGTGCCAGCAGACCGACAGGGGAGAACACTGAAGCTTTCTTT.

This rearrangement joins TRBV20-1 to TRBJ2-7, with a tentative D call TRBD2 (6 bases). Germline V gives CDR1 DFQATT, CDR2 SNEGSKA (reference sequence). V was clipped by 6 bases and J by 3 bases, with 15 bases between them. There are 13 residues in the CDR3. As DNA, the CDR3 is TGCAGTGCGTCCTCTAGCGCCAACTACGAGCAGTACTTC. This codes for CSASSSANYEQYF.

This chain connects TRBV5-1 to TRBJ2-2; 7 nucleotides match TRBD1. With V trimmed by 1 base and J by 6 bases, 9 bases remained unmatched. There are 16 residues in the CDR3. Germline V gene sequence: CDR1 SGHRS, CDR2 YFSETQ. Written as DNA, the CDR3 is TGCGCCAGCAGCTTGTCCCTTGGACAGGTTGCCGGGGAGCTGTTTTTT. Translated: CASSLSLGQVAGELFF.

This clonotype was seen at least ten times. J is TRBJ2-2 and V is TRBV12-3 or TRBV12-4; D is ambiguous. Trimming pared 5 bases from V and 2 bases from J, leaving 12 bases between. The CDR3 sequence is 15 residues long. The CDR3 sequence is CASSPWLLNTGELFF. CDR3 DNA sequence: TGTGCCAGCAGTCCGTGGCTCCTAAACACCGGGGAGCTGTTTTTT.

This clonotype was seen many times. The chain recombines TRBV5-1 with TRBJ2-2; 11 positions agree with TRBD2. V lost 5 bases to trimming and J lost 2 bases; unmatched junction nucleotides: 8. Looked up from germline, CDR1 is SGHRS and CDR2 is YFSETQ. There are 17 residues in the CDR3. CDR3 region: CASRYGLAGFNTGELFF. In DNA form, the CDR3 reads TGCGCCAGCAGATACGGACTAGCGGGTTTCAACACCGGGGAGCTGTTTTTT.

This clonotype was picked up many times. The rearrangement joins TRBV12-5 to TRBJ1-1, with D tentatively TRBD1 (5 bases). The V and J ends lost 2 bases and 3 bases respectively, with 7 bases between them. The CDR3 loop spans 13 amino acids. Germline V gene data show CDR1 as LGHNT and CDR2 as FRNRAP. CDR3 protein: CASGLSGHTEAFF. CDR3 DNA: TGTGCTAGTGGTTTGTCAGGGCACACTGAAGCTTTCTTT.